The TCR beta chain described here comes from a study of T cell changes during pregnancy in multiple sclerosis (dated by TCRdb to between 2018 and 2021). Notes on the research overall: In women with multiple sclerosis, the researchers looked at how the T cell repertoire shifted as pregnancy progressed.

According to the germline V gene (reference sequence), CDR1 reads MNHEY and CDR2 reads SMNVEV. V is trimmed back by 1 base and J by 7 bases, and the junction contains 1 base that no gene match accounts for. The CDR3 numbers 13 residues from cysteine through phenylalanine. Only CDR3 DNA is held: 39 bases, read in frame from base 1. Concerning this clone itself: The antigen it binds to is not known. Qualities for individual bases were not recorded, and no much larger clone is one base off.

Receptors were amplified or captured by the immunoSEQ multiplex PCR assay. TCRdb's version of the immuneACCESS table is confined to in-frame rearrangements and falls short of the full clone set. An unresolved V gene accounts for under half of the shortfall where checked; the remainder is of unknown origin. The sample yields about 20,000 clones; 87% were counted once. The top ten constitute approximately 13% of the sample. This clonotype originated in a female donor in good health, enrolled as a control in a pregnancy study. The rearrangement joined TRBV27 to TRBJ2-1, with TRBD2 identical over 7 junction bases. The sample here was CD8+ T cells from peripheral blood mononuclear cells, taken in the third trimester of pregnancy. CDR3 protein: CASSLLGGNEQFF. The base sequence is TGTGCCAGCAGTTTATTGGGGGGGAATGAGCAGTTCTTC.